This T cell receptor beta chain was documented in a study of blood T cell repertoires in COVID-19 (TCRdb year 2020). With respect to the entire study: Collaborator samples came from the United States, Italy and Spain and covered acute and convalescent phases of COVID-19. The material from the prospective study consisted of cDNA or gDNA derived from T cells, B-cell-depleted T cells, or PBMCs. Subjects who had been exposed to COVID-19, were actively infected with it, or had recovered from it provided the deeply sampled blood TCRbeta repertoires that made up the dataset. The repertoires were made available in a free public database intended to serve as a resource for research on the immune response to SARS-CoV-2. Samples came from the ongoing ImmuneRACE study (first 160 participants) plus 1,254 subjects from 6 global collaborators. Nearly every sample came with metadata listing a de-identified subject ID, COVID-19 status, age in years and sex. HLA class I and class II types, where available, came from metadata supplied by the sample provider rather than from assay-based typing.

Whole blood was collected in K2EDTA tubes by collaborating institutions according to the institutions' own protocols. For TCRbeta analysis, collaborator samples were shipped as frozen whole blood, as isolated PBMCs, or as DNA extracted from either sample type. This clone was counted once. Its antigen is still unknown. Per-base qualities were not stored, and no clone one base away is much larger. The V end loses 4 bases and the J end loses 7 bases, and a stretch of 17 bases separates them. Sequences LGHDT (CDR1) and YNNKEL (CDR2) are obtained from the germline V gene (reference sequence). Including the terminal cysteine and phenylalanine, the CDR3 comprises 14 residues. The CDR3 DNA has 42 bases and is translated from base 1. The investigation overall reported the following: The quantity of clinical and demographic metadata differed by source and by participant and was supplied without curation.

TCRbeta CDR3 regions were amplified from genomic DNA using the immunoSEQ Assay, a bias-controlled multiplex PCR. The study's own analysis went as follows. Nucleated cell counts per sample were estimated from amplification of reference gene primers within the assay. Sequence reads were collapsed and filtered to measure the absolute abundance of every unique TCRbeta CDR3 rearrangement. Productive Simpson clonality was computed per sample as the square root of Simpson's diversity index over productive rearrangements. TCRdb limited this immuneACCESS table to in-frame rearrangements with V and J called. A share of clones is missing; checked studies link under half to unresolved V genes, and the rest is unexplained. The V and J calls and clone size come from that table; D and trimming were worked out from the DNA. Across this sample there are 150,000 or so clones, with around four fifths seen only once. The top ten clonotypes cover approximately 11% of the sample.

Sequenced sample: peripheral blood. The V and J segments used are TRBV3-1 (or the pseudogene TRBV3-2) and TRBJ2-7, with a weak D call of TRBD2 (5 bases match). The sequence came from a human donor in a cohort sampled during active COVID-19. CDR3 protein: CASSPMNLAEEQYF. The nucleotide sequence reads as follows: TGTGCCAGCAGCCCGATGAACCTAGCCGAGGAGCAGTACTTC.